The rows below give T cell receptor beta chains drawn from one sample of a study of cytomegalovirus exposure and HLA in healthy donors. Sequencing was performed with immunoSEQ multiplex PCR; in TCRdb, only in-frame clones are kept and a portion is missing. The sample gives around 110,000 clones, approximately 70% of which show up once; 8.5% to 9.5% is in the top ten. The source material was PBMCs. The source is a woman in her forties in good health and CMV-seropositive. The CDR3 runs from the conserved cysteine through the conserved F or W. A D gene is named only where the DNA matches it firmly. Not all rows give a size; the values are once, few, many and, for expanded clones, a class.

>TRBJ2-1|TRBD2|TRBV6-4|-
TGTGCCAGCAGTGCCAGCGGGAGTCCGTATGAGCAGTTCTTC
CASSASGSPYEQFF
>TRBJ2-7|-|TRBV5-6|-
TGTGCCAGCAGCTTGCGGGATTACGAGCAGTACTTC
CASSLRDYEQYF
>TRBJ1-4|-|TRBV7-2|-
TGTGCCAGCAGCTTAAGTTTGGGTGCGGGCGACGAAAAACTGTTTTTT
CASSLSLGAGDEKLFF
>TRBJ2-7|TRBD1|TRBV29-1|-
TGCAGCGTTGGACCGGGACAGGGACCCTACGAGCAGTACTTC
CSVGPGQGPYEQYF
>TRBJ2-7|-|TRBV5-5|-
TGTGCCAGCAGCTTTCGGCAGGGCCTCCCCTACGAGCAGTACTTC
CASSFRQGLPYEQYF
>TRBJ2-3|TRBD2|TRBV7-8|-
TGTGCCAGCAGCTCTCGGACTAGCTCGTTTTGGCAGTATTTT
CASSSRTSSFWQYF
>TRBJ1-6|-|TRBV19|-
TGTGCCAGTACTGGACAGACGTCTTCACCCCTCCACTTT
CASTGQTSSPLHF
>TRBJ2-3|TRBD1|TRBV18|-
TGTGCCAGCTCACGGCGGACAGGGGGGGAAGATACGCAGTATTTT
CASSRRTGGEDTQYF
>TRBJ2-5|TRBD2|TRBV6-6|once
TGTGCCAGCAGTGCGACTAGCGAGCAGGAGACCCAGTACTTC
CASSATSEQETQYF
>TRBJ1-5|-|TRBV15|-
TGTGCCACCAGCAGAGATATTCAGCCCCAGCATTTT
CATSRDIQPQHF
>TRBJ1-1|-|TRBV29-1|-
TGCAGCGTTGTAGGGACTATGAACACTGAAGCTTTCTTT
CSVVGTMNTEAFF
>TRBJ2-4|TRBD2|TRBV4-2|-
TGTGCCAGCAGCCAAGAGATGACGGGGGGTGACTTAGCCAAAAACATTCAGTACTTC
CASSQEMTGGDLAKNIQYF
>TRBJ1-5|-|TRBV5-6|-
TGTGCCAGCGCTAGGGGTGGGCAGCCCCAGCATTTT
CASARGGQPQHF
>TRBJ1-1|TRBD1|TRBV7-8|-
TGTGCCAGCAGCTCGAGGACAGGGACCACTGAAGCTTTCTTT
CASSSRTGTTEAFF
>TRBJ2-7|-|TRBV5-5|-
TGTGCCAGCAGCGACGGACTGAATGCCAAGCAGTACTTC
CASSDGLNAKQYF
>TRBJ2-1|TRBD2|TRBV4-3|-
TGCGCCAGCAGCCAAGGGAGCGGGGTTTACAATGAGCAGTTCTTC
CASSQGSGVYNEQFF
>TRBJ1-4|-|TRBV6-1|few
TGTGCCAGCAGTGAGGGGGGGGCCGTAACTAATGAAAAACTGTTTTTT
CASSEGGAVTNEKLFF
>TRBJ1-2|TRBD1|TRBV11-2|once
TGTGCCAGCAGCCCCGACAGGGGGCGTTCCTATGGCTACACCTTC
CASSPDRGRSYGYTF
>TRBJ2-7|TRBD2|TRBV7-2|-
TGTGCCAGCAGCGTGGGACTAGCGGTAACCTACGAGCAGTACTTC
CASSVGLAVTYEQYF
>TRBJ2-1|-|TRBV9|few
TGTGCCAGCAGCGTAGGGACACGCTCCTACAATGAGCAGTTCTTC
CASSVGTRSYNEQFF
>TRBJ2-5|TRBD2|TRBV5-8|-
TGTGCCAGCAGGGCAGCGGGGATATTTCCGTACCAAGAGACCCAGTACTTC
CASRAAGIFPYQETQYF
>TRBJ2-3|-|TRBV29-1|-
TGCAGCGTTGAAGATCTAGCCGTAGATACGCAGTATTTT
CSVEDLAVDTQYF
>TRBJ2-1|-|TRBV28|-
TGTGCCAGCAGTTTAACCGGGAGTTCCTCCAATGAGCAGTTCTTC
CASSLTGSSSNEQFF
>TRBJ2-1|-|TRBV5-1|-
TGCGCCAGCAGCTTGGATTGGAGTACCCACAATGAGCAGTTCTTC
CASSLDWSTHNEQFF
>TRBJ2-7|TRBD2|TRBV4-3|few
TGCGCCAGCAGCCAACAACCGCACACCGGGACTAGCGTTTACGAGCAGTACTTC
CASSQQPHTGTSVYEQYF
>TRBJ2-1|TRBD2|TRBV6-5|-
TGTGCCAGCAGTTACTCCCAGCGGGGGGACAATGAGCAGTTCTTC
CASSYSQRGDNEQFF
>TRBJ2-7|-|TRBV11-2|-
TGTGCCAGCAGCTTACTCGTTTCCTACGAGCAGTACTTC
CASSLLVSYEQYF
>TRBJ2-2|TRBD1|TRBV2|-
TGTGCCAGCAGTGAGTTGCGGCAGGGGGCCGGGGAGCTGTTTTTT
CASSELRQGAGELFF
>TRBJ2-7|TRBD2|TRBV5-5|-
TGTGCCAGCAGCTTGACCCGGGGGGACTACGAGCAGTACTTC
CASSLTRGDYEQYF
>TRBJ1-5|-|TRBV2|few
TGTGCCAGCAGAGACAACCTCAATCAGCCCCAGCATTTT
CASRDNLNQPQHF
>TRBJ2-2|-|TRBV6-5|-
TGTGCCAGCAGCCCGACTTATACGAACACCGGGGAGCTGTTTTTT
CASSPTYTNTGELFF
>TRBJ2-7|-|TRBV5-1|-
TGCGCCAGCAGCTTGACTAGTTCCCTCGAGCAGTACTTC
CASSLTSSLEQYF
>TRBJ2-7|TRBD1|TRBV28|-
TGTGCCAGCCGCCGGGACAGGGACTCCTACGAGCAGTACTTC
CASRRDRDSYEQYF
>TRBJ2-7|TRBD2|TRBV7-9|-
TGTGCCAGCAGCCACGGACTAGCGGGAGCTAATTACGAGCAGTACTTC
CASSHGLAGANYEQYF
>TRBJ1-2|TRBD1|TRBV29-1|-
TGCAGCGTTGAAGATGGGGACAGGAACTATGGCTACACCTTC
CSVEDGDRNYGYTF
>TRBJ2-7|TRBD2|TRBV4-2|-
TGTGCCAGCAGCCAGACTAGCGGGAGTTCCTACGAGCAGTACTTC
CASSQTSGSSYEQYF
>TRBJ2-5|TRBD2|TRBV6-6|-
TGTGCCAGCAGTTACTCGACTAGCGGGAACCTAGAGACCCAGTACTTC
CASSYSTSGNLETQYF
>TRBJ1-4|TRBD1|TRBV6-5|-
TGTGCCAGCAGTTACTCGAGAGGGACAGTTGGTGAAAAACTGTTTTTT
CASSYSRGTVGEKLFF
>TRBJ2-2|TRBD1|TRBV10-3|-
TGTGCCATCACCGATCCGGGACAGGGTATCACCGGGGAGCTGTTTTTT
CAITDPGQGITGELFF
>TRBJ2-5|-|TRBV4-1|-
TGCGCCAGCAGCCAAGATGAGAGGGTGCAGTACTTC
CASSQDERVQYF
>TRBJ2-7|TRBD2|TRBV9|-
TGTGCCAGCAGCGTGGGGACTAGTTCTGGCGAGCAGTACTTC
CASSVGTSSGEQYF
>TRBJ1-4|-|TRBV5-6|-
TGTGCCAGCAGCTCCTTTCGGGAGGGGTTCGAGGAAAAACTGTTTTTT
CASSSFREGFEEKLFF
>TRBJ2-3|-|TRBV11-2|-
TGTGCCAGCAGCTTATCGTACGGGGGAAGCACAGATACGCAGTATTTT
CASSLSYGGSTDTQYF
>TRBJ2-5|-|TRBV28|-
TGTGCCAGCAGGGTAGATCCACAAGAGACCCAGTACTTC
CASRVDPQETQYF
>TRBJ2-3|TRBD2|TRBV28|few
TGTGCCAGCAGTTTCGCGGGAGTGGCGGATACGCAGTATTTT
CASSFAGVADTQYF
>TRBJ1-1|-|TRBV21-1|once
TGTGCCAGCAGCAAGGGGAGGGTGGGTAGAAACACTGAAGCTTTCTTT
CASSKGRVGRNTEAFF
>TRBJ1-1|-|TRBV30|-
TGTGCCTGCCAGGGGATAACGGACACTGAAGCTTTCTTT
CACQGITDTEAFF
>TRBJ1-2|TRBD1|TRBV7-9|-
TGTGCCAGCAGCTTAGGCACAGGGGTCGGGGGCTACACCTTC
CASSLGTGVGGYTF
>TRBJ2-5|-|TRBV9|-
TGTGCCAGCAGCGTAGGAGGGCTAGCCGGGGAGACCCAGTACTTC
CASSVGGLAGETQYF
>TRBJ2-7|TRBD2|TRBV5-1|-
TGCGCCAGCAGCTTGTACGGGGCGGGAGGTTACTACGAGCAGTACTTC
CASSLYGAGGYYEQYF
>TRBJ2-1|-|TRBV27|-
TGTGCCAGCAGTTTAGAGCGAAACCCTTACAATGAGCAGTTCTTC
CASSLERNPYNEQFF
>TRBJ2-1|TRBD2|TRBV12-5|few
TGTGCTAGTGGTTTGGTACTCCTAGCGGGTTCCTACAATGAGCAGTTCTTC
CASGLVLLAGSYNEQFF
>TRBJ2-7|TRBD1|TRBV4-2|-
TGTGCCAGCAGCTACCAACATCTGACAGGGGCCTCCTACGAGCAGTACTTC
CASSYQHLTGASYEQYF
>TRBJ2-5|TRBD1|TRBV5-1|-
TGCGCCAGCAGCTTAGGGACAGGGGAGGCCGAGACCCAGTACTTC
CASSLGTGEAETQYF